Below are 16 T cell receptor beta chains sequenced from a single sample in a study of blood T cells in healthy people across ages. Sample-barcoded 5' priming and a J-beta primer mix drove a second PCR of 7 to 11 cycles. TCRdb ran MiXCR on the 5' RACE reads and lists one entry per CDR3 protein. Altogether 700,000 or so distinct CDR3 sequences are present, 22% being singletons, with the ten largest covering about 22%. Sequencing used blood. The receptors were sampled from a man in his sixties or seventies in good health.

The CDR3 nucleotides are TGTGCCAGCAGTCTACAGGGGTTGGGGGGAAACACCATATATTTT. Amino acid sequence: CASSLQGLGGNTIYF. The chain uses TRBV27 and TRBJ1-3, with 7 bases matching TRBD1. CDR3 size: 15 residues. The germline V gene has CDR1 MNHEY and CDR2 SMNVEV (reference sequence). The V segment lost 5 bases and the J segment 4 bases; nucleotides outside the gene matches: 8.

This clonotype has more than one count but fewer than ten. The CDR3 loop is CASSQGPARRLSTDTQYF. DNA of the CDR3: TGCGCCAGCAGCCAAGGGCCCGCGCGCAGGCTTAGCACAGATACGCAGTATTTT. The V gene is TRBV4-1, the J gene TRBJ2-3; D gene unclear. Trimming removed 1 base from V and 0 bases from J, with 17 bases in between. The germline V gene has CDR1 MGHRA and CDR2 YSYEKL. The CDR3 covers 18 residues.

This chain connects TRBV3-1 to TRBJ2-7; D tentatively reads TRBD1 or TRBD2 (5 bases each). The CDR3 covers 12 residues. Per germline, CDR1 LGHDT and CDR2 YNNKEL (reference sequence). The V gene lost 8 bases and the J gene lost 6 bases, with 14 bases spanning the gap. Here the CDR3 reads CASAPSGREQYF. In DNA, the CDR3 is TGTGCCAGCGCGCCCTCGGGGCGCGAGCAGTACTTC.

This rearrangement joins TRBV29-1 to TRBJ2-4; D is uncertain. CDR1 SQVTM and CDR2 ANQGSEA come from the germline V gene. V was clipped by 3 bases and J by 0 bases, with 6 bases between them. The length of the CDR3 is 13 residues. Written as DNA, the CDR3 is TGCAGCGTTGAGGTGCCAGCCAAAAACATTCAGTACTTC. Its protein product is CSVEVPAKNIQYF.

For this clonotype: A much larger clone differs from this one at a single base, so this may be a read error. V gene TRBV5-1 combines with J gene TRBJ1-2, with D perhaps matching TRBD1 (5 bases). The CDR3 consists of 15 residues. V was cut by 5 bases and J by 0 bases, with 14 bases left in between. The germline V gene encodes CDR1 SGHRS and CDR2 YFSETQ. The CDR3 region is CASSSGAIANYGYTF. DNA for the CDR3: TGCGCCAGCAGTTCCGGGGCAATAGCTAACTATGGCTACACCTTC. The whole variable domain, remainder taken from reference TRBV5-1 and TRBJ1-2, is KAGVTQTPRYLIKTRGQQVTLSCSPISGHRSVSWYQQTPGQGLQFLFEYFSETQRNKGNFPGRFSGRQFSNSRSEMNVSTLELGDSALYLCASSSGAIANYGYTFGSGTRLTVV.

This clonotype was counted between two and nine times. Here the CDR3 reads CSSPQTRAPRNEQFF. DNA for the CDR3: TGCAGTTCCCCCCAAACCAGGGCTCCTAGGAATGAGCAGTTCTTC. V and J are TRBV20-1 and TRBJ2-1; D may be TRBD1 (5 bases). V was cut by 8 bases and J by 7 bases, with 24 bases left in between. The V gene's germline CDR1 is DFQATT and CDR2 SNEGSKA (reference sequence). The CDR3 has 15 amino acids.

This clonotype has a handful of counts. This chain links TRBV4-1 with TRBJ1-4; D not certain. The CDR3 length is 16 residues. The V gene lost 1 base and the J gene lost 5 bases, with 14 bases spanning the gap. CDR1 is MGHRA and CDR2 is YSYEKL in the germline V gene. In DNA, the CDR3 is TGCGCCAGCAGCCAAGCCCTGGCGCCTATAAATGAAAAACTGTTTTTT. Protein: CASSQALAPINEKLFF.

This sequence joins TRBV7-9 and TRBJ1-6, with 9 bases that match TRBD1. In germline, CDR1 is SEHNR, CDR2 FQNEAQ (reference sequence). V dropped 8 bases and J dropped 15; count of bases not matched to a gene: 20. This CDR3 comprises 16 residues. DNA of the CDR3: TGTGCCAGCTCATTCCCTCTGGGGACAGGGCCCCCTCTCCTCCACTTT. Its translation is CASSFPLGTGPPLLHF.

V is TRBV7-2 and J is TRBJ1-2, with D possibly matching TRBD1 (5 bases). Germline V gene data show CDR1 as SGHTA and CDR2 as FQGNSA. CDR3 length equals 16 residues. Trimming took 1 base from V and 4 from J, leaving 16 bases between them. The chain's CDR3 is CASSLEDTRVGYGYTF. The DNA of the CDR3 is TGTGCCAGCAGCTTAGAAGATACCAGGGTCGGCTATGGCTACACCTTC.

This clonotype has only a few counts. The V call is TRBV6-5, the J call TRBJ2-3; D remains unclear. V lost 9 bases to trimming and J lost 0 bases, with 13 bases between them. The CDR3 is 14 amino acids. Looked up from germline, CDR1 is MNHEY and CDR2 is SVGAGI. CDR3 DNA sequence: TGTGCCAGTAGACAAATGCTTAGCACAGATACGCAGTATTTT. Translated: CASRQMLSTDTQYF.

The rearrangement joins TRBV5-5 to TRBJ1-5; 9 bases fit TRBD1. This CDR3 is built from 15 residues. Trimming cost V 0 bases and J 7 bases; bases outside gene matches: 5. The V gene's germline CDR1 is SGHKS and CDR2 YYEKEE (reference sequence). The CDR3 sequence is CASSLEDRGRQPQHF. DNA for the CDR3: TGTGCCAGCAGCTTGGAGGACAGGGGAAGGCAGCCCCAGCATTTT.

The rearrangement links TRBV11-2 to TRBJ2-3; 14 bases are a match to TRBD2. Trimming cost V 3 bases and J 1 base; bases outside gene matches: 9. The germline V gene encodes CDR1 SGHAT and CDR2 FQNNGV. The CDR3 is made up of 19 amino acids. The CDR3 DNA sequence: TGTGCCAGCAGCTTGGGGACTAGCGGGAGCCCGGTGGGCACAGATACGCAGTATTTT. Protein product: CASSLGTSGSPVGTDTQYF.

On this clonotype: The junction and the germline gene differ at one end; a read error may be behind it. The chain combines TRBV5-1 with TRBJ1-1; a possible D gene is TRBD1 (5 bases). The CDR3 consists of 13 residues. CDR1 and CDR2 (germline): SGHRS, YFSETQ. CDR3 DNA sequence: TGCGCCTGCAGTCAACAGGTGGACACTGAAGCTTTCTTT. Translating gives CACSQQVDTEAFF.

This clonotype was seen a few times. The rearrangement joins TRBV12-3 or TRBV12-4 to TRBJ2-5; 10 bases fit TRBD2. Judging by the DNA end, TRBJ2-1 fits better; the J call may be wrong. This CDR3 comprises 15 residues. The CDR3 loop reads CASRRSGRAGDEQFF. CDR3 sequence (DNA): TGTGCCAGCAGGAGAAGCGGGAGGGCCGGCGATGAGCAGTTCTTC.

This chain uses TRBV6-5 with TRBJ2-4; D remains unclear. CDR3 length: 17 residues. V dropped 5 bases and J dropped 0 bases, with 17 bases sitting between them. CDR1 and CDR2 from the germline V gene are MNHEY and SVGAGI. CDR3 nucleotides: TGTGCCAGCAGTCCTTCAAAACGGGTTCTAGCCAAAAACATTCAGTACTTC. Residues: CASSPSKRVLAKNIQYF.

In its sample, this clonotype was seen a few times. The rearrangement uses TRBV29-1 and TRBJ1-3; no reliable D call. V was clipped by 6 bases and J by 0 bases, with 9 bases between them. The CDR3 consists of 13 residues. Germline V gene lookup returns CDR1 SQVTM and CDR2 ANQGSEA. The CDR3 DNA is TGCAGCGTGGCGGCGAGCTCTGGAAACACCATATATTTT. It specifies CSVAASSGNTIYF.